Below are 9 T cell receptor beta chains sequenced from a single sample in a study of cytomegalovirus exposure and HLA in healthy donors. Both 60 Vbeta primers and 13 Jbeta primers went into the PCR. Repertoires were generated with immunoSEQ multiplex PCR, while TCRdb's copy carries only in-frame clones and drops some. The sample yields roughly 140,000 clones, around four fifths seen once. The specimen was PBMCs. The receptors shown here come from a female donor in good health and CMV-seronegative.

V is TRBV28 and J is TRBJ2-5; the D is unclear. The CDR3 contains 14 residues. Germline CDR1 reads MDHEN; CDR2 reads SYDVKM. Trimming took 1 base from V and 2 from J, leaving 8 bases between them. CDR3 DNA: TGTGCCAGCAGTTTATTTTGGCAGCAAGAGACCCAGTACTTC. Amino acids: CASSLFWQQETQYF.

Only one count was recorded for this clone. V is TRBV14 and J is TRBJ2-7; D is undetermined. V was cut by 5 bases and J by 3 bases, with 8 bases left in between. This CDR3 is built from 12 residues. Germline CDR1 and CDR2: SGHDN and FVKESK. Here the CDR3 reads CASSGPGYEQYF. The CDR3 bases are TGTGCCAGCAGCGGTCCGGGCTACGAGCAGTACTTC.

J is TRBJ2-7 and V is TRBV11-2, with D possibly being TRBD1 (6 bases). V gave up 5 bases and J gave up 2 bases, with 19 bases separating them. The CDR3 consists of 16 residues. Germline V gives CDR1 SGHAT, CDR2 FQNNGV. CDR3 in amino acids: CASSPLRGQAAYEQYF. The CDR3 DNA reads TGTGCCAGCAGCCCTCTCAGGGGCCAGGCGGCCTACGAGCAGTACTTC.

The rearrangement joins TRBV5-6 to TRBJ2-5, with TRBD1 identical over 10 bases. V was pared by 4 bases and J by 3 bases, with 6 bases of the junction left unmatched. Germline values: CDR1 SGHDT, CDR2 YYEEEE. This CDR3 has 15 amino acids. The CDR3 spells CASSIGQGGKETQYF. Here the CDR3 DNA reads TGTGCCAGCAGCATAGGACAGGGGGGAAAAGAGACCCAGTACTTC.

This clone was seen just once. V is TRBV5-4 and J is TRBJ2-2; TRBD2 aligns across 8 bases. Germline CDR1 is SGHNT and CDR2 is YYREEE (reference sequence). This CDR3 region has 15 residues. Trimming removed 0 bases from V and 6 bases from J; junction bases left unmatched: 4. CDR3 sequence reads: CASSLVAGGSGELFF. CDR3 DNA sequence: TGTGCCAGCAGCTTGGTGGCGGGGGGATCCGGGGAGCTGTTTTTT.

This rearrangement joins TRBV11-2 to TRBJ2-7; D unclear. Per germline, CDR1 SGHAT and CDR2 FQNNGV. This CDR3 has 14 amino acids. V was cut by 5 bases and J by 6 bases, with 17 bases left in between. The CDR3: CASSHLRIDVEQYF. In nucleotides, the CDR3 is TGTGCCAGCAGCCACCTACGAATCGATGTCGAGCAGTACTTC.

The J gene is TRBJ2-3, the V gene TRBV6-1; the match to TRBD1 covers 7 bases. Trimming cost V 4 bases and J 1 base; bases outside gene matches: 5. Germline V gene lookup returns CDR1 MNHNS and CDR2 SASEGT. This CDR3 region has 15 residues. CDR3 protein: CASSGLGQGTDTQYF. The DNA for the CDR3 is TGTGCCAGCAGTGGGCTAGGACAGGGCACAGATACGCAGTATTTT.

The CDR3 coding sequence is TGTGCCACCAGCAGACTATATGGGGAGAATAATTCACCCCTCCACTTT. Translation gives CATSRLYGENNSPLHF. The chain recombines TRBV15 with TRBJ1-6; D ambiguous. The germline CDR1 and CDR2 sequences are LNHNV and YYDKDF (reference sequence). V dropped 2 bases and J dropped 5 bases, with 13 bases sitting between them. The CDR3 covers 16 residues.

The J gene is TRBJ2-7, the V gene TRBV30; 7 bases are shared with TRBD2. V shed 2 bases, J shed 2 bases, and the junction held 3 bases outside the gene matches. CDR1 is GTSNPN and CDR2 is SVGIG in the germline V gene (reference sequence). This CDR3 has 13 amino acids. CDR3 nucleotide sequence: TGTGCCTGGAGTCCTAGCGGAGCCTACGAGCAGTACTTC. This encodes CAWSPSGAYEQYF.